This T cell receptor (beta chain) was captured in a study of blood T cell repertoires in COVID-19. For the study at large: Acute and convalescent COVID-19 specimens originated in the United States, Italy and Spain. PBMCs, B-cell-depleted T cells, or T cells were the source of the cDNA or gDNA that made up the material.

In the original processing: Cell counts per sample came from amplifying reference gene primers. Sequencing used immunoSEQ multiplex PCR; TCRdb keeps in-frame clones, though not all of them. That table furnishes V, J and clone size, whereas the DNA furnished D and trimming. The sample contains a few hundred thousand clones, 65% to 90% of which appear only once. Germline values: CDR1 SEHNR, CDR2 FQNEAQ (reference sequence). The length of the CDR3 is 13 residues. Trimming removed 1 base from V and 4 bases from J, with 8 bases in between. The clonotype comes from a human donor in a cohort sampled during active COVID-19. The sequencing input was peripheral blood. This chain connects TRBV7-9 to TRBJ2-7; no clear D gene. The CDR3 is CASSLEPTYEQYF. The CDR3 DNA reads TGTGCCAGCAGCTTAGAACCGACTTACGAGCAGTACTTC.